This entry lists 2 T cell receptor beta chains sequenced from one sample in a study of cytomegalovirus exposure and HLA in healthy donors. PCR was performed using 60 Vbeta and 13 Jbeta primers. Only in-frame clones appear in the TCRdb table, and some are missing; sequencing was by immunoSEQ multiplex PCR. The sample shows approximately 76,000 clones, more than 65% of them seen only once. Sequencing was done on a sample of PBMCs. These receptor sequences come from a woman aged 40-49 years in good health and CMV-seropositive.

The V and J genes are TRBV5-6 and TRBJ2-7; 9 bases are shared with TRBD1. Germline V CDR1 and CDR2: SGHDT, YYEEEE. J lost 1 base, V lost 2 bases, and 4 bases had no gene match. The CDR3 runs 15 residues. The CDR3 coding sequence is TGTGCCAGCAGCTTAGTGGACAGGGGATCCTACGAGCAGTACTTC. It encodes CASSLVDRGSYEQYF.

The sample holds one count of this clone. The chain has TRBV5-1 and TRBJ2-7, with 8 bases matching TRBD1. Germline loops: CDR1 SGHRS, CDR2 YFSETQ. The V gene end was trimmed by 6 bases and the J gene end by 3 bases; junction bases not matched to a gene: 11. The CDR3 has 15 amino acids. The CDR3 here is CASKEIRGRGYEQYF. The CDR3, as DNA: TGCGCCAGCAAGGAAATCAGGGGGCGAGGCTACGAGCAGTACTTC.